This T cell receptor (beta chain) originates from a study of control samples from healthy donors and cancer patients. Assay: immunoSEQ multiplex PCR; the TCRdb copy retains only in-frame clones and omits some. The sample consists of under 200,000 clones, approximately 94% of them appearing once. CDR3 length: 15 residues. Per the germline V gene, CDR1 is LNHDA and CDR2 is SQIVND (reference sequence). The V end lost 5 bases, the J end lost 0 bases, and 11 bases lay between the germline ends. The sample comprised blood. The rearrangement joins TRBV19 to TRBJ1-5; tentatively, D is TRBD1 (6 bases). This TCR came from a woman in her thirties or forties in good health. The DNA of the CDR3 is TGTGCCAGTAGTCTGAGGGGACATAGCAATCAGCCCCAGCATTTT. It translates to CASSLRGHSNQPQHF.